Listed below are T cell receptor beta chains from one sample, sequenced in a study of a mutant IDH1 vaccine in newly diagnosed glioma. TCRdb keeps only in-frame clones here, not all; method: immunoSEQ multiplex PCR. The repertoire has over 9,000 clones, around 90% of them found once; the top ten carry roughly 6%. No antigen has been identified for these receptors. Here the sequenced sample was PBMCs, taken from a glioma patient whose treatment included an IDH1 peptide vaccine. The receptors come from a woman aged 40 to 50 with glioma. Some clones in this sample may be carry-over from other donors' samples. The CDR3 runs from the conserved cysteine through the conserved F or W. The order of the fields is D gene, clone size, V gene, J gene, CDR3 protein, CDR3 DNA. D genes are given only for firm matches. Size tells how often a clone was seen (once, few, many) or the class of an expanded clone, and some rows leave it out.

d_call: TRBD1; clone_size: once; v_call: TRBV11-2; j_call: TRBJ2-1; cdr3_aa: CASSLGTGPGKDEQFF; cdr3_nt: TGTGCCAGCAGCTTAGGGACAGGGCCCGGAAAGGATGAGCAGTTCTTC
d_call: -; clone_size: -; v_call: TRBV7-2; j_call: TRBJ1-2; cdr3_aa: CASSLSGRPHGYTF; cdr3_nt: TGTGCCAGCAGCTTAAGCGGGAGGCCGCATGGCTACACCTTC
d_call: TRBD2; clone_size: -; v_call: TRBV6-6; j_call: TRBJ2-5; cdr3_aa: CASRDPTSALETQYF; cdr3_nt: TGTGCCAGCAGGGACCCGACTAGCGCGTTGGAGACCCAGTACTTC
d_call: -; clone_size: few; v_call: TRBV10-3; j_call: TRBJ1-5; cdr3_aa: CAISDRANQPQHF; cdr3_nt: TGTGCCATCAGTGACAGGGCCAATCAGCCCCAGCATTTT
d_call: -; clone_size: -; v_call: TRBV7-3; j_call: TRBJ2-7; cdr3_aa: CASSLTLKGRGIEQYF; cdr3_nt: TGTGCCAGCAGCTTAACGTTAAAGGGCAGGGGTATCGAGCAGTACTTC
d_call: TRBD1; clone_size: -; v_call: TRBV28; j_call: TRBJ1-1; cdr3_aa: CASYEQGRTEAFF; cdr3_nt: TGTGCCAGCTACGAACAGGGGCGGACTGAAGCTTTCTTT
d_call: TRBD2; clone_size: once; v_call: TRBV5-1; j_call: TRBJ2-1; cdr3_aa: CASSLGGSGGSSYNEQFF; cdr3_nt: TGCGCCAGCAGCTTGGGGGGTAGCGGGGGGAGCTCCTACAATGAGCAGTTCTTC
d_call: -; clone_size: -; v_call: TRBV19; j_call: TRBJ1-2; cdr3_aa: CASSIDPNFDSHLGYTF; cdr3_nt: TGTGCCAGTAGTATAGACCCCAACTTCGACAGTCATCTTGGCTACACCTTC
d_call: TRBD2; clone_size: -; v_call: TRBV7-9; j_call: TRBJ2-2; cdr3_aa: CASIREGNTGELFF; cdr3_nt: TGTGCCAGCATCCGGGAGGGTAACACCGGGGAGCTGTTTTTT
d_call: TRBD2; clone_size: -; v_call: TRBV19; j_call: TRBJ2-1; cdr3_aa: CASSKLAGDNEQFF; cdr3_nt: TGTGCCAGTAGTAAACTAGCGGGGGACAATGAGCAGTTCTTC
d_call: -; clone_size: -; v_call: TRBV6-6; j_call: TRBJ1-6; cdr3_aa: CASSYSGTPDEPLHF; cdr3_nt: TGTGCCAGCAGTTACTCCGGGACCCCCGACGAACCCCTCCACTTT
d_call: TRBD1; clone_size: -; v_call: TRBV30; j_call: TRBJ1-2; cdr3_aa: CAWSPGQGGYGYTF; cdr3_nt: TGTGCCTGGAGTCCCGGACAGGGGGGCTATGGCTACACCTTC